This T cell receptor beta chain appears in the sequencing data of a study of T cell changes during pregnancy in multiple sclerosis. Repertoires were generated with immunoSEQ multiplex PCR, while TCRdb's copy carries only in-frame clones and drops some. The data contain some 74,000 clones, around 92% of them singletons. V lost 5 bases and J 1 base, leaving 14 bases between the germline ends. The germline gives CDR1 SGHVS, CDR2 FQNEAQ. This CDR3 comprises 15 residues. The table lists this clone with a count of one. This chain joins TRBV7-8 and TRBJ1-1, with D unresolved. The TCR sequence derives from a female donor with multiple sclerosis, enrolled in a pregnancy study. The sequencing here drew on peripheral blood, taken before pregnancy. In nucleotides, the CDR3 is TGTGCCAGCAGCCCAAAACGGGTCACGAACACTGAAGCTTTCTTT. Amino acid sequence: CASSPKRVTNTEAFF.